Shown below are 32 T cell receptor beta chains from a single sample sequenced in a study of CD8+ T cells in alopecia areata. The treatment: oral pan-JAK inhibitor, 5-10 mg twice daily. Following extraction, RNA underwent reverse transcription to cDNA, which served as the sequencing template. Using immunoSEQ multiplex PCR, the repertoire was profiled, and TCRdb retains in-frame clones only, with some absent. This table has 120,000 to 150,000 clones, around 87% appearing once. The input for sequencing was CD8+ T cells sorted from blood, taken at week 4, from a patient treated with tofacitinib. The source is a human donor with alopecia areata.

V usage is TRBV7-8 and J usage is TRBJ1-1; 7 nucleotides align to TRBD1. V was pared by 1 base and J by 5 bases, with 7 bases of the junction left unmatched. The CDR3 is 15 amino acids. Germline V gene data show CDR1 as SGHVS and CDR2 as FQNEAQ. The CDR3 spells CASSLDRQGITEAFF. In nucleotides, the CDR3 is TGTGCCAGCAGCTTAGACAGACAGGGTATAACTGAAGCTTTCTTT. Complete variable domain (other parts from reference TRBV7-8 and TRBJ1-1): GAGVSQSPRYKVAKRGQDVALRCDPISGHVSLFWYQQALGQGPEFLTYFQNEAQLDKSGLPSDRFFAERPEGSVSTLKIQRTQQEDSAVYLCASSLDRQGITEAFFGQGTRLTVV.

As DNA, the CDR3 is TGCGCCAGCAGCTTGGCCCTAGAAAGTATTGAGCTGTTTTTT. Its protein product is CASSLALESIELFF. V usage is TRBV5-1 and J usage is TRBJ2-2; D not resolved. This CDR3 is 14 amino acids long. Germline lookup yields CDR1 SGHRS and CDR2 YFSETQ. Trimming shortened V by 0 bases and J by 11 bases, and 14 bases separated the two germline ends. Full variable domain (outside the CDR3, taken from reference TRBV5-1 and TRBJ2-2): KAGVTQTPRYLIKTRGQQVTLSCSPISGHRSVSWYQQTPGQGLQFLFEYFSETQRNKGNFPGRFSGRQFSNSRSEMNVSTLELGDSALYLCASSLALESIELFFGEGSRLTVL.

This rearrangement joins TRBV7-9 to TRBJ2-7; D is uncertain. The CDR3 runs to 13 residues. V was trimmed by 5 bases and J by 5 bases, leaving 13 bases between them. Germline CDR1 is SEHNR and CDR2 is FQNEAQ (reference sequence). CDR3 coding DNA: TGTGCCAGCAGCCCCCCGGACCTTCACGAGCAGTACTTC. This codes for CASSPPDLHEQYF.

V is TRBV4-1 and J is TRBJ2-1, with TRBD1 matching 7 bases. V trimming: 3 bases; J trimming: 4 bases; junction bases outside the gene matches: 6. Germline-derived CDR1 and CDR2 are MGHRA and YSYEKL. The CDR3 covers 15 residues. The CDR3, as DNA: TGCGCCAGCAGCCATTCCGACAGGGCGTACAATGAGCAGTTCTTC. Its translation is CASSHSDRAYNEQFF.

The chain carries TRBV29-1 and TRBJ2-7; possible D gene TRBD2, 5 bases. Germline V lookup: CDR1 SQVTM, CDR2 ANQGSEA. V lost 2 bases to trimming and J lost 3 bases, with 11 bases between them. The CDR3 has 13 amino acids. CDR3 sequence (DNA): TGCAGCGTTGAATCGGGGATGGGCTACGAGCAGTACTTC. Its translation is CSVESGMGYEQYF.

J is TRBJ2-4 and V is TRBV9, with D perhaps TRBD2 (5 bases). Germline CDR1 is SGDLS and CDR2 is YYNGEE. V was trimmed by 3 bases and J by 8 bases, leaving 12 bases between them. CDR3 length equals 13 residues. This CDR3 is CASSGGISDIQYF. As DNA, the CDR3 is TGTGCCAGCAGCGGAGGGATTTCGGACATTCAGTACTTC.

The chain's CDR3 is CATSDINIQYF. The CDR3 DNA follows: TGTGCCACCAGCGATATAAACATTCAGTACTTC. The gene calls are TRBV15 and TRBJ2-4; D remains unclear. The CDR3 spans 11 residues. Between the trimmed V and J ends, which lost 5 bases and 6 bases, there was a span of 5 bases. The germline CDR1 and CDR2 sequences are LNHNV and YYDKDF (reference sequence).

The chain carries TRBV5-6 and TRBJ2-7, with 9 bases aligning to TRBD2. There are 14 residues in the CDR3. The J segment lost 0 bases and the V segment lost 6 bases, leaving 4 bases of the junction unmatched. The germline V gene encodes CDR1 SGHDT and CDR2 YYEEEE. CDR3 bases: TGTGCCAGCACCCGCGGGGGGGGCTCCTACGAGCAGTACTTC. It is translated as CASTRGGGSYEQYF.

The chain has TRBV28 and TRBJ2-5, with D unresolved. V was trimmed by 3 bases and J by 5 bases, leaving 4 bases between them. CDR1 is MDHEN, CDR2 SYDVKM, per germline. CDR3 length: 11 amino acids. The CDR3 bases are TGTGCCAGCAGTTTTGTGGAGACCCAGTACTTC. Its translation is CASSFVETQYF.

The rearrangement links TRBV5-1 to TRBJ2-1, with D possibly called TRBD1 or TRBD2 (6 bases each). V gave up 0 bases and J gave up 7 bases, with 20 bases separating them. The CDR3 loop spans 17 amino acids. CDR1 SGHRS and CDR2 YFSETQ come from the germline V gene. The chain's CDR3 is CASSLAVLVQGRNEQFF. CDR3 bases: TGCGCCAGCAGCTTGGCCGTGCTAGTTCAGGGGAGGAATGAGCAGTTCTTC.

CDR3 sequence (DNA): TGTGCCAGCAGTCGTGATTATGGGCCCGATACGCAGTATTTT. Amino acid sequence: CASSRDYGPDTQYF. V and J are TRBV6-6 and TRBJ2-3; D not certain. Germline loops: CDR1 MNHNY, CDR2 SVGAGI (reference sequence). With 5 bases removed from V and 6 bases from J, the gap between germline ends came to 15 bases. The CDR3 spans 14 residues.

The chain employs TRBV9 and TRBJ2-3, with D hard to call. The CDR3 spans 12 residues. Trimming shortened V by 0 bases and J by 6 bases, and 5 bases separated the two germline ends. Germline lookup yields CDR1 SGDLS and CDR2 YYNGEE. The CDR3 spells CASSVGPDTQYF. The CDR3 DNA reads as TGTGCCAGCAGCGTAGGTCCCGATACGCAGTATTTT.

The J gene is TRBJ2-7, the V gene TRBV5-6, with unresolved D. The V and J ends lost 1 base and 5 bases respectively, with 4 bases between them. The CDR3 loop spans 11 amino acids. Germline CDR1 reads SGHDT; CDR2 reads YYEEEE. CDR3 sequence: CASSLFHEQYF. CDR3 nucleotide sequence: TGTGCCAGCAGCTTGTTCCACGAGCAGTACTTC. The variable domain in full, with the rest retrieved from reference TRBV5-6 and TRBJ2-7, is DAGVTQSPTHLIKTRGQQVTLRCSPKSGHDTVSWYQQALGQGPQFIFQYYEEEERQRGNFPDRFSGHQFPNYSSELNVNALLLGDSALYLCASSLFHEQYFGPGTRLTVT.

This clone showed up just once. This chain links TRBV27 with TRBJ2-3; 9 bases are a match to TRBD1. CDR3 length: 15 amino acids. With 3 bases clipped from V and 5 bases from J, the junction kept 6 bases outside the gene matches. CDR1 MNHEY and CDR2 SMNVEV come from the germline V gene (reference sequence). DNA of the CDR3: TGTGCCAGCAGTTTGGGGGACAGGGCTAAAGATACGCAGTATTTT. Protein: CASSLGDRAKDTQYF.

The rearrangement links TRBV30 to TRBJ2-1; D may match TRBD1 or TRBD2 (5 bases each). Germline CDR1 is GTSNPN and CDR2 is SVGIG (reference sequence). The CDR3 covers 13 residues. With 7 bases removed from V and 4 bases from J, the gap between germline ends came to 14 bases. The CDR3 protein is CAYPRGEYNEQFF. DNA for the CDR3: TGTGCCTACCCCCGAGGGGAGTACAATGAGCAGTTCTTC.

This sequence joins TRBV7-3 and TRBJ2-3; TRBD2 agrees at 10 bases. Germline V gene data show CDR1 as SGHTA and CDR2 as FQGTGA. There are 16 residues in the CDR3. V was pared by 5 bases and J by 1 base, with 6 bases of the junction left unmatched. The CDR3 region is CASSPSGTSGTDTQYF. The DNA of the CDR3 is TGTGCCAGCAGCCCCAGCGGGACTAGCGGCACAGATACGCAGTATTTT.

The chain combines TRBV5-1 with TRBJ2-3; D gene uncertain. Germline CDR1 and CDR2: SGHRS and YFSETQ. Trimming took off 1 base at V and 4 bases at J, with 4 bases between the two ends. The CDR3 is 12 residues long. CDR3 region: CASSLLSDTQYF. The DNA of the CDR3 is TGCGCCAGCAGCTTGTTGTCAGATACGCAGTATTTT. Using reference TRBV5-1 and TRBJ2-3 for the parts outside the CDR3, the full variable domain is KAGVTQTPRYLIKTRGQQVTLSCSPISGHRSVSWYQQTPGQGLQFLFEYFSETQRNKGNFPGRFSGRQFSNSRSEMNVSTLELGDSALYLCASSLLSDTQYFGPGTRLTVL.

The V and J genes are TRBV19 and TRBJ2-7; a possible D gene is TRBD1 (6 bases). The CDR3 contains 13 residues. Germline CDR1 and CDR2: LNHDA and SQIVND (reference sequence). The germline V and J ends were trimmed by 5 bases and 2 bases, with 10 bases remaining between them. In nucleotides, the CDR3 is TGTGCCAGTAGTCCATGGGACACCTACGAGCAGTACTTC. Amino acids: CASSPWDTYEQYF.

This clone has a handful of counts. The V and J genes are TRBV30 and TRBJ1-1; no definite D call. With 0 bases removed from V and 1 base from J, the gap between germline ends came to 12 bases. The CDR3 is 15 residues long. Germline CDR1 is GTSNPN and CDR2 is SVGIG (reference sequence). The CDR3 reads CAWSVSGPGNTEAFF. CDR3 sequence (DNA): TGTGCCTGGAGTGTATCAGGCCCCGGGAACACTGAAGCTTTCTTT.

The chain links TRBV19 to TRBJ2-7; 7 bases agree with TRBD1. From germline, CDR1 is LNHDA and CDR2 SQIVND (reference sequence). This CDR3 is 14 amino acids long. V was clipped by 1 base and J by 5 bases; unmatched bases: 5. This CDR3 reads CASSIAGQLDEQYF. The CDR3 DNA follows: TGTGCCAGTAGTATAGCGGGACAGCTCGACGAGCAGTACTTC.

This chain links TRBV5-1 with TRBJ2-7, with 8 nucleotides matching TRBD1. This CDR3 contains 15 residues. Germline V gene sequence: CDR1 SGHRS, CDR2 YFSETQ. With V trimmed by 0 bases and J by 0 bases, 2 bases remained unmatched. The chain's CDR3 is CASSLGTGTSYEQYF. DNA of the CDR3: TGCGCCAGCAGCTTGGGGACAGGGACCTCCTACGAGCAGTACTTC.

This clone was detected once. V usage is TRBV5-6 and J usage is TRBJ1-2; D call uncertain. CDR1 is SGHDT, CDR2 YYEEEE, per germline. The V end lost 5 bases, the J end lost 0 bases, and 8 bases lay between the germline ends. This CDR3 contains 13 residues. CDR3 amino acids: CASRSDPNYGYTF. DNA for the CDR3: TGTGCCAGCAGATCTGACCCTAACTATGGCTACACCTTC.

CDR3 protein: CAWSGGQRTYEQYF. For the CDR3, the DNA is TGTGCCTGGAGTGGCGGACAGAGAACCTACGAGCAGTACTTC. This chain links TRBV30 with TRBJ2-7; possibly TRBD1 for D (6 bases). The V end lost 1 base, the J end lost 2 bases, and 12 bases lay between the germline ends. Germline CDR1 reads GTSNPN; CDR2 reads SVGIG (reference sequence). The CDR3 length is 14 residues.

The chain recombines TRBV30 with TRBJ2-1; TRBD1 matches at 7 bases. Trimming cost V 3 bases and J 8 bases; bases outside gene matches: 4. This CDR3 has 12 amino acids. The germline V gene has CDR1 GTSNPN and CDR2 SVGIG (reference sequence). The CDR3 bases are TGTGCCTGGAGCAGACAGGGAGATGAGCAGTTCTTC. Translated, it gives CAWSRQGDEQFF.

DNA for the CDR3: TGTGCCAGCAGTTTACCGGCCGGGGAGCTGTTTTTT. Protein sequence: CASSLPAGELFF. The V gene is TRBV27, the J gene TRBJ2-2; D is uncertain. CDR1 and CDR2 from the germline V gene are MNHEY and SMNVEV (reference sequence). V was trimmed by 2 bases and J by 6 bases, leaving 4 bases between them. This CDR3 is 12 amino acids long.

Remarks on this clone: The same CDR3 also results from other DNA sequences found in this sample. This chain's CDR3 is CASSGGHSSTDTQYF. CDR3 nucleotide sequence: TGCGCCAGCAGCGGCGGACACTCTAGCACAGATACGCAGTATTTT. The chain recombines TRBV5-1 with TRBJ2-3; a possible D gene is TRBD1 (5 bases). The ends were cut back, 4 bases at V and 0 bases at J, with 12 bases in the middle. Germline V lookup: CDR1 SGHRS, CDR2 YFSETQ. The CDR3 is made up of 15 amino acids. The full variable domain, its missing parts supplied by reference TRBV5-1 and TRBJ2-3, is KAGVTQTPRYLIKTRGQQVTLSCSPISGHRSVSWYQQTPGQGLQFLFEYFSETQRNKGNFPGRFSGRQFSNSRSEMNVSTLELGDSALYLCASSGGHSSTDTQYFGPGTRLTVL.

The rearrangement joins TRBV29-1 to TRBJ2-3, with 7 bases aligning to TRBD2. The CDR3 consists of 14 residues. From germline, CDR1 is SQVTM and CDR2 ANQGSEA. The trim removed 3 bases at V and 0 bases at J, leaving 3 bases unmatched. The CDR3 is CSVEGDYSTDTQYF. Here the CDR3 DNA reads TGCAGCGTTGAGGGGGACTACAGCACAGATACGCAGTATTTT.

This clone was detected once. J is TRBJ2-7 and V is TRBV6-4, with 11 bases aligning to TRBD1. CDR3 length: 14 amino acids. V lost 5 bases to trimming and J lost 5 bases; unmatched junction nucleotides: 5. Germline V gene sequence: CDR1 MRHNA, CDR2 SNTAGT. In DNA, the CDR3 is TGTGCCAGCAGTCCCGGGACAGGGGGTGACGAGCAGTACTTC. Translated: CASSPGTGGDEQYF.

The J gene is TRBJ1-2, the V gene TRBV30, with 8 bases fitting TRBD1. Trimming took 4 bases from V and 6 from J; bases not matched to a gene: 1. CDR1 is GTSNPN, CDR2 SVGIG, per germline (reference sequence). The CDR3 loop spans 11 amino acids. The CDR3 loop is CAWTGGNGYTF. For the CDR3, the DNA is TGTGCCTGGACAGGGGGCAATGGCTACACCTTC.

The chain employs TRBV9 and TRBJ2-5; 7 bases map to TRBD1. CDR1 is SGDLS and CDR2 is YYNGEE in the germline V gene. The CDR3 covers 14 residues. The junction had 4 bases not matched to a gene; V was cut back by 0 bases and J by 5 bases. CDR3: CASSVVGGGETQYF. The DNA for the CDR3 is TGTGCCAGCAGCGTAGTAGGGGGCGGGGAGACCCAGTACTTC.

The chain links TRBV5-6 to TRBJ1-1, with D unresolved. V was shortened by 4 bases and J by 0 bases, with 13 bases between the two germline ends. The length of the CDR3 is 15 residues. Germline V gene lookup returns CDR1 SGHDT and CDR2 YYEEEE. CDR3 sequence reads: CASSLTFDMNTEAFF. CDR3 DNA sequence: TGTGCCAGCAGCCTGACGTTCGATATGAACACTGAAGCTTTCTTT.

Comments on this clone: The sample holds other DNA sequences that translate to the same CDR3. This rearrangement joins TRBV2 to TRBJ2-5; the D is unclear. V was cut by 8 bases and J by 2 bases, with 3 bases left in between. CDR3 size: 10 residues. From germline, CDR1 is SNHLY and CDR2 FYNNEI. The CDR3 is CASRQETQYF. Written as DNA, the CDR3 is TGTGCCAGCCGTCAAGAGACCCAGTACTTC.